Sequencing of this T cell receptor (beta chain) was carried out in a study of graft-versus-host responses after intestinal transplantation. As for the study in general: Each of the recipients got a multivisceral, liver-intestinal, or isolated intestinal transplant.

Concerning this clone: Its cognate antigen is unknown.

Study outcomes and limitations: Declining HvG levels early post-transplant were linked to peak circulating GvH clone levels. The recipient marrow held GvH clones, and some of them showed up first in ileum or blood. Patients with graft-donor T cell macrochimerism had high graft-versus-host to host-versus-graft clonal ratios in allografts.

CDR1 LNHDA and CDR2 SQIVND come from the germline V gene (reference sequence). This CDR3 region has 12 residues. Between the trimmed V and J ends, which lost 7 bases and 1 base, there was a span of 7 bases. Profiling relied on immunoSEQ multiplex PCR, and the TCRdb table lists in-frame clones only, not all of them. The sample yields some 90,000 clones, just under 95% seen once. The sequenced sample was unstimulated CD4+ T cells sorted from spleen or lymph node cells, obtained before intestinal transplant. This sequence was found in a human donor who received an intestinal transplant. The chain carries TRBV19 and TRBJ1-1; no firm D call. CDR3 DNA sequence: TGTGCCAGTAAACTGCCGAACACTGAAGCTTTCTTT. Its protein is CASKLPNTEAFF.